This TCR beta chain derives from a study of shared clonotypes between healthy human individuals. Comments on this clone: Other DNA sequences in this specimen translate into the identical CDR3.

Terminally differentiated effector memory CD45RA+ cells were left out of the naive CD8 fraction, which was CD45RO-negative and positively selected for CCR7. TCRdb's table, derived via immunoSEQ multiplex PCR, lists solely in-frame clones and lacks some. The sample records about 2.1 million clones, around 93% being singletons. The sample comprised naive CD8+ T cells from PBMCs. The sequence was obtained from a man between 18 and 29 years old in good health. Some clones in this sample may be carry-over from other donors' samples.

CDR3 coding DNA: TGTGCCAGCAGTTCATTGGACAGGGCGTACGAGCAGTACTTC. Its translation is CASSSLDRAYEQYF. The rearrangement joins TRBV27 to TRBJ2-7, with TRBD1 identical over 8 bases. This CDR3 is built from 14 residues. With V trimmed by 4 bases and J by 4 bases, 6 bases remained unmatched. Germline V gene sequence: CDR1 MNHEY, CDR2 SMNVEV (reference sequence).